The entry that follows covers one T cell receptor beta chain sequence. These data belong to a study of blood T cell repertoires in COVID-19. Looking at the study overall: Italy, Spain and the United States were the sources of the convalescent and acute COVID-19 samples. PBMCs, B-cell-depleted T cells, or T cells were the source of the cDNA or gDNA that made up the material.

Per the authors' pipeline: Nucleated cell number was recorded as an estimate derived from reference gene primer amplification. Using immunoSEQ multiplex PCR, the repertoire was profiled, and TCRdb retains in-frame clones only, with some absent. That table furnishes V, J and clone size, whereas the DNA furnished D and trimming. The data contain under 200,000 clones, more than 85% of them singletons. This CDR3 contains 13 residues. Trimming at V came to 4 bases and at J to 5 bases, leaving 2 bases not matched to a gene. CDR1 SGHDT and CDR2 YYEEEE come from the germline V gene. Input material: peripheral blood. The source of this sequence is a woman of 80 years or more in a cohort sampled during active or convalescent COVID-19. This chain connects TRBV5-6 to TRBJ2-5, with TRBD2 matching 10 bases. In DNA, the CDR3 is TGTGCCAGCAGCCCGACTAGCGGGGAGACCCAGTACTTC. It yields the protein CASSPTSGETQYF. The whole variable domain, remainder taken from reference TRBV5-6 and TRBJ2-5, is DAGVTQSPTHLIKTRGQQVTLRCSPKSGHDTVSWYQQALGQGPQFIFQYYEEEERQRGNFPDRFSGHQFPNYSSELNVNALLLGDSALYLCASSPTSGETQYFGPGTRLLVL.